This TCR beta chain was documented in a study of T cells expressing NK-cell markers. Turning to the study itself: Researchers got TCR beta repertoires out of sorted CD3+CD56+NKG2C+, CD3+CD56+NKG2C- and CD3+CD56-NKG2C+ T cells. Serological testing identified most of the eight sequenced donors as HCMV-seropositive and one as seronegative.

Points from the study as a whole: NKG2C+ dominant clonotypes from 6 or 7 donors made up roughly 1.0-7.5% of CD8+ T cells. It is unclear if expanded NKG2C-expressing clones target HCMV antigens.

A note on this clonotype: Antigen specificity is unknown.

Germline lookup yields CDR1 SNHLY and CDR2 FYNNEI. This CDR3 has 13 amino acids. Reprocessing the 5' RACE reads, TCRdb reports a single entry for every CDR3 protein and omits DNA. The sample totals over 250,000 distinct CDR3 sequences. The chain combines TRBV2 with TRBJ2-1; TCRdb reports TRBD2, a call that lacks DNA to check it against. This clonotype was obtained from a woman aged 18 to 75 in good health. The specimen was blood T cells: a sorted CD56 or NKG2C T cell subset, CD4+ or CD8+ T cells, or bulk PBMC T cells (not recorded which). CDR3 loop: CATLAGDSNEQFF.